These 23 T cell receptor beta chains were sequenced from one sample in a study of blood T cells in healthy people across ages. Alongside a J-beta primer mix, a sample-barcoded 5' primer served in a second PCR lasting about 6 to 12 cycles. TCRdb re-analysed the 5' RACE reads in MiXCR, keeping a single row per CDR3 protein. This table holds 600,000 to 800,000 distinct CDR3 sequences, approximately 52% found once. Sequences were obtained from blood. These receptor sequences come from an elderly woman in good health.

The chain joins TRBV5-1 to TRBJ2-7, with a tentative D call TRBD2 (6 bases). V was clipped by 2 bases and J by 0 bases, with 18 bases between them. The length of the CDR3 is 17 residues. Germline-derived CDR1 and CDR2 are SGHRS and YFSETQ. The CDR3 coding sequence is TGCGCCAGCAGCTTCGGGGGTTTGGGGGTAGGCTCCTACGAGCAGTACTTC. It specifies CASSFGGLGVGSYEQYF.

The chain has TRBV7-9 and TRBJ2-5, with D perhaps assigned TRBD1 or TRBD2 (5 bases each). The CDR3 length is 16 residues. With 1 base removed from V and 2 bases from J, the gap between germline ends came to 14 bases. Germline values: CDR1 SEHNR, CDR2 FQNEAQ (reference sequence). The CDR3 protein is CASSLERGVRQETQYF. In DNA, the CDR3 is TGTGCCAGCAGCTTAGAACGGGGCGTGCGACAAGAGACCCAGTACTTC.

This clonotype was counted once. A read error may explain this, as a much larger clone is one base away. The gene calls are TRBV7-9 and TRBJ2-3; D might be TRBD1 or TRBD2, each matching 6 bases. Germline lookup yields CDR1 SEHNR and CDR2 FQNEAQ (reference sequence). There are 16 residues in the CDR3. CDR3 residues: CASSLFGGGKADAQYF. As DNA, the CDR3 is TGTGCCAGCAGCTTATTCGGGGGCGGGAAGGCAGATGCGCAGTATTTT.

The chain is built from TRBV29-1 and TRBJ2-5, with TRBD2 matching over 8 bases. Trimming removed 3 bases from V and 6 bases from J; junction bases left unmatched: 15. The CDR3 length is 16 residues. Germline CDR1 reads SQVTM; CDR2 reads ANQGSEA. The CDR3 sequence: CSVEPLGRLALKTQYF. Here the CDR3 DNA reads TGCAGCGTTGAGCCTTTGGGGCGACTAGCGCTCAAGACCCAGTACTTC.

This clonotype was counted at least ten times. This chain connects TRBV4-2 to TRBJ2-4, with TRBD2 as a possible D gene (5 bases). The CDR3 is 15 amino acids. The V gene's germline CDR1 is LGHNA and CDR2 YNFKEQ. Trimming took off 0 bases at V and 7 bases at J, with 13 bases between the two ends. The CDR3 loop is CASSQEGRTGNIQYF. The CDR3 DNA reads as TGTGCCAGCAGCCAAGAAGGGCGGACGGGGAACATTCAGTACTTC.

This clonotype was found many times. This sequence joins TRBV10-3 and TRBJ2-5; 7 bases match TRBD1. V shed 4 bases, J shed 2 bases, and the junction held 7 bases outside the gene matches. Germline CDR1 ENHRY, CDR2 SYGVKD. The length of the CDR3 is 15 residues. Here the CDR3 reads CAISAGQVQQETQYF. The CDR3 DNA follows: TGTGCCATCAGTGCTGGACAGGTCCAACAAGAGACCCAGTACTTC.

V is TRBV4-1 and J is TRBJ2-1; TRBD2 aligns across 10 bases. The end of the DNA fits TRBJ2-7 better, so the J call may be wrong. The CDR3 runs 18 residues. Per germline, CDR1 MGHRA and CDR2 YSYEKL. CDR3 region: CASSQDLASGGSYNEQYF. Written as DNA, the CDR3 is TGCGCCAGCAGCCAAGATTTAGCTAGCGGGGGCTCCTACAATGAGCAGTACTTC.

This clonotype was counted only a few times. The chain combines TRBV12-3 or TRBV12-4 with TRBJ1-1, with a tentative D call TRBD1 (6 bases). The CDR3 has 14 residues. The V end lost 7 bases, the J end lost 1 base, and 13 bases lay between the germline ends. The CDR3 DNA sequence: TGTGCCAGCACCCTCCAGGGGAGGAACACTGAAGCTTTCTTT. Residues: CASTLQGRNTEAFF.

The chain recombines TRBV4-1 with TRBJ2-5; the D call may be TRBD1 or TRBD2 (6 bases each). V gave up 2 bases and J gave up 3 bases, with 25 bases separating them. Germline V lookup: CDR1 MGHRA, CDR2 YSYEKL. The CDR3 is 19 amino acids. The CDR3 region is CASSQIWLRPGGPEETQYF. The CDR3 nucleotides are TGCGCCAGCAGCCAAATATGGCTAAGACCTGGGGGGCCCGAAGAGACCCAGTACTTC.

The sample holds many counts of this clonotype. V and J are TRBV12-3 or TRBV12-4 and TRBJ2-1; a weak D match, TRBD2 (5 bases). The V end lost 1 base, the J end lost 1 base, and 8 bases lay between the germline ends. This CDR3 region has 15 residues. CDR3 protein: CASSLEAVSYNEQFF. The CDR3 DNA sequence: TGTGCCAGCAGTTTAGAAGCGGTGTCCTACAATGAGCAGTTCTTC.

The sample holds one count of this clonotype. This chain connects TRBV6-6 to TRBJ1-2; D gene unclear. Trimming removed 8 bases from V and 8 bases from J, with 12 bases in between. The CDR3 runs to 11 residues. From germline, CDR1 is MNHNY and CDR2 SVGAGI (reference sequence). DNA of the CDR3: TGTGCCAGCCTTGGGCTCGGGGGCTACACCTTC. It codes for CASLGLGGYTF.

The table lists this clonotype with many counts. The rearrangement joins TRBV28 to TRBJ2-3; D is unclear. The CDR3 covers 13 residues. In germline, CDR1 is MDHEN, CDR2 SYDVKM. Deletions cut 4 bases from V and 1 base from J, with 6 bases between. CDR3 amino acids: CASSWQRTDTQYF. The CDR3 region has the DNA TGTGCCAGCAGTTGGCAGCGCACAGATACGCAGTATTTT.

V usage is TRBV6-2 or TRBV6-3 and J usage is TRBJ2-7; maybe TRBD2 (6 bases). Germline values: CDR1 MNHEY, CDR2 SVGEGT. This CDR3 region has 15 residues. V was shortened by 7 bases and J by 7 bases, with 23 bases between the two germline ends. The CDR3 region is CASTRRVPQNNEQYF. The CDR3 DNA is TGTGCCAGCACTCGGAGGGTTCCCCAAAACAATGAGCAGTACTTC.

V gene TRBV27 combines with J gene TRBJ1-2, with 7 bases fitting TRBD1. The germline V gene has CDR1 MNHEY and CDR2 SMNVEV (reference sequence). The CDR3 sequence is 15 residues long. The junction had 7 bases not matched to a gene; V was cut back by 0 bases and J by 6 bases. CDR3 protein: CASSLSEDRKNGYTF. The CDR3 coding sequence is TGTGCCAGCAGTTTATCGGAGGACAGGAAGAATGGCTACACCTTC.

The V gene is TRBV29-1, the J gene TRBJ2-1; D unclear. Germline CDR1 reads SQVTM; CDR2 reads ANQGSEA. The CDR3 runs 16 residues. V was trimmed by 0 bases and J by 8 bases, leaving 20 bases between them. The CDR3 DNA is TGCAGCGTTGAAGATATGGGGAAATACGATACGGATGAGCAGTTCTTC. Its translation: CSVEDMGKYDTDEQFF.

This clonotype appeared once. The CDR3 region has the DNA TGTGCCATCAATCAGGAACAGGGTTACGATCAGTACTTC. It translates to CAINQEQGYDQYF. The chain combines TRBV10-3 with TRBJ2-5, with a weak D call TRBD1 (6 bases). The ends were cut back, 7 bases at V and 11 bases at J, with 20 bases in the middle. In germline, CDR1 is ENHRY, CDR2 SYGVKD. The CDR3 runs 13 residues.

The chain couples TRBV30 to TRBJ2-1, with D unresolved. Trimming cost V 1 base and J 0 bases, with 19 bases left between them. In germline, CDR1 is GTSNPN, CDR2 SVGIG (reference sequence). This CDR3 is 18 amino acids long. CDR3 sequence (DNA): TGTGCCTGGAGTGGGCGGCAGGTGGAACGTATCTCCTACAATGAGCAGTTCTTC. Amino acids: CAWSGRQVERISYNEQFF.

The sample holds many counts of this clonotype. The chain is built from TRBV5-1 and TRBJ2-7; the D is unclear. Germline CDR1 and CDR2: SGHRS and YFSETQ. Trimming took 4 bases from V and 7 from J, leaving 18 bases between them. The CDR3 is made up of 14 amino acids. The CDR3 nucleotides are TGCGCCAGCAGCCTCGTATGGGTTTTCGGGGAGCAGTACTTC. Protein: CASSLVWVFGEQYF.

Notes on this clonotype: A much more abundant neighbour one base away suggests this may be a read error. This rearrangement joins TRBV20-1 to TRBJ1-2; a weak D match, TRBD1 (5 bases). Per germline, CDR1 DFQATT and CDR2 SNEGSKA (reference sequence). The CDR3 is 12 residues long. V lost 3 bases and J 4 bases, leaving 9 bases between the germline ends. In nucleotides, the CDR3 is TGCAGTGCTAGCTCGACAGTCTATGGCTACACCTTC. Its translation is CSASSTVYGYTF.

This chain joins TRBV3-1 and TRBJ1-2; tentative D call: TRBD1 (5 bases). Germline CDR1 reads LGHDT; CDR2 reads YNNKEL (reference sequence). Trimming took 1 base from V and 4 from J, leaving 10 bases between them. This CDR3 has 14 residues. The CDR3 nucleotides are TGTGCCAGCAGCCAAGTTCAGGGTGGCTATGGCTACACCTTC. Its translation: CASSQVQGGYGYTF. Full variable domain (outside the CDR3, taken from reference TRBV3-1 and TRBJ1-2): DTAVSQTPKYLVTQMGNDKSIKCEQNLGHDTMYWYKQDSKKFLKIMFSYNNKELIINETVPNRFSPKSPDKAHLNLHINSLELGDSAVYFCASSQVQGGYGYTFGSGTRLTVV.

The J gene is TRBJ2-5, the V gene TRBV4-1; a possible D gene is TRBD2 (6 bases). This CDR3 comprises 15 residues. The germline CDR1 and CDR2 sequences are MGHRA and YSYEKL. Trimming removed 4 bases at V and 11 bases at J, with 23 bases between. The CDR3 DNA is TGCGCCAGCAGCCTCGGCGGCGGGGCGCTTCAGGAGCAGTACTTC. Protein: CASSLGGGALQEQYF.

V gene TRBV28 combines with J gene TRBJ2-3; no definite D call. V dropped 7 bases and J dropped 0 bases, with 11 bases sitting between them. The germline V gene has CDR1 MDHEN and CDR2 SYDVKM. The CDR3 has 14 amino acids. CDR3 bases: TGTGCCAGCACTGAGTCCTCTAGCACAGATACGCAGTATTTT. This encodes CASTESSSTDTQYF.

This clonotype showed up many times. The genes are TRBV29-1 and TRBJ1-1; unclear D gene. Germline values: CDR1 SQVTM, CDR2 ANQGSEA. CDR3 length: 13 amino acids. With 3 bases removed from V and 1 base from J, the gap between germline ends came to 9 bases. CDR3 coding DNA: TGCAGCGTTGATAGGGCCCCGAACACTGAAGCTTTCTTT. Protein product: CSVDRAPNTEAFF. The whole variable domain, remainder taken from reference TRBV29-1 and TRBJ1-1, is SAVISQKPSRDICQRGTSLTIQCQVDSQVTMMFWYRQQPGQSLTLIATANQGSEATYESGFVIDKFPISRPNLTFSTLTVSNMSPEDSSIYLCSVDRAPNTEAFFGQGTRLTVV.